Listed below are T cell receptor beta chains from one sample, sequenced in a study of identical twins. TCRdb re-called the 5' RACE reads with MiXCR, one entry per CDR3 protein. The sample has fewer than 900,000 distinct CDR3 sequences, 21% seen once; the top ten hold 4.3%. The same sample was also used in a study of T cells expressing NK-cell markers.

The sample comprised PBMCs. Receptor source: a woman between 18 and 29 years old in good health. CDR3s include the opening cysteine and the closing phenylalanine or tryptophan. A D gene is named only where the DNA matches it firmly. Not every row has a clone size; where given, it reads once, few, many or a size class.

J gene	V gene	D gene	clone size	CDR3 DNA	CDR3 protein
TRBJ2-1	TRBV6-5	-	-	TGTGCCAGCAGTTCCCGCTCTCTGAAGGGGGTCCAGTTCTTC	CASSSRSLKGVQFF
TRBJ1-1	TRBV6-4	-	-	TGTGCCAGCAGTAGGAGTGTAGGGGGCACTGAAGCTTTCTTT	CASSRSVGGTEAFF
TRBJ2-3	TRBV20-1	TRBD2	many	TGCAGTGCTGCGCAAGCGGGGCTCACAGATACGCAGTATTTT	CSAAQAGLTDTQYF
TRBJ2-1	TRBV15	-	-	TGTGCCACCAGCAGAGGTGGGGCTGGTGAGCAGTTCTTC	CATSRGGAGEQFF
TRBJ1-2	TRBV9	-	once	TGTGCCAGCAGCGTACGACCAAACTATGGCTACACCTTC	CASSVRPNYGYTF
TRBJ2-5	TRBV6-1	TRBD2	few	TGTGCCAGCTGGGGAGGGAATCAAGAGACCCAGTACTTC	CASWGGNQETQYF
TRBJ1-2	TRBV6-2/TRBV6-3	-	few	TGTGCCAGCAGGCACAGGAGCTATGGCTACACCTTC	CASRHRSYGYTF
TRBJ1-1	TRBV27	-	few	TGTGCCAGCAGCCACCGTTCCGGCGGGAACACTGAAGCTTTCTTT	CASSHRSGGNTEAFF
TRBJ2-7	TRBV7-9	TRBD1	few	TGTGCCAGCAGCTTATTGCGGGACAGGGTATTTTACGAGCAGTACTTC	CASSLLRDRVFYEQYF
TRBJ1-1	TRBV10-1	-	-	TGCGCCAGCAGTGAGCCAAAACCAACAGCCTACCGAACTGAAGCTTTCTTT	CASSEPKPTAYRTEAFF
TRBJ2-1	TRBV20-1	-	-	TGCAGTGCTAGGCGGAATAGCGAGAGGGCCCGAGAGCAGTTCTTC	CSARRNSERAREQFF
TRBJ1-2	TRBV20-1	-	few	TGCAGTGCTAGAGGCCCACGGGGGGACTATGGCTACACCTTC	CSARGPRGDYGYTF
TRBJ2-3	TRBV3-1	-	few	TGTGCCAGCAGCCAAGGAAGGATTGATACGCAGTATTTT	CASSQGRIDTQYF
TRBJ1-1	TRBV5-1	-	many	TGCGCCAGCAGCTTGGACAGGGTGTTGGGCACTGAAGCTTTCTTT	CASSLDRVLGTEAFF
TRBJ2-2	TRBV2	TRBD2	-	TGTGCCAGCGCCCGACTAGCGGTGAACACCGGGGAGCTGTTTTTT	CASARLAVNTGELFF
TRBJ2-5	TRBV10-3	TRBD1	-	TGTGCCATCCGACAGGGGGCCCAAGAGACCCAGTACTTC	CAIRQGAQETQYF
TRBJ2-6	TRBV10-3	TRBD2	-	TGTGCCATCAGTGAGTCATCAGTGGCTAGCGGGGGCCACTCTGGGGCCAACGTCCTGACTTTC	CAISESSVASGGHSGANVLTF
TRBJ1-3	TRBV10-3	-	-	TGTGCCATCAGCACAGGGACTGGAAACACCATATATTTT	CAISTGTGNTIYF
TRBJ2-5	TRBV6-1	TRBD2	-	TGTGCCAGCGGGCGGGGACTAGCGGGAGTTCAAGAGACCCAGTACTTC	CASGRGLAGVQETQYF
TRBJ1-6	TRBV20-1	-	few	TGCAGTGCTAGAAGGGGGGATTCACCCCTCCACTTT	CSARRGDSPLHF
TRBJ2-7	TRBV11-2	TRBD1	-	TGTGCCAGCAGCCCCGGACAGGGTGTTCGGGAGCAGTACTTC	CASSPGQGVREQYF
TRBJ1-2	TRBV6-5	-	-	TGTGCCAGCAGTTACGGGCGGTGGCTCGGTGGCTACACCTTC	CASSYGRWLGGYTF
TRBJ1-4	TRBV5-1	-	many	TGCGCCAGCAGCCGGGATCGGGGGGAAAAACTGTTTTTT	CASSRDRGEKLFF